This TCR beta chain was recorded in a study of CD8 T cells in ankylosing spondylitis. Findings and caveats of the study: Seemingly characteristic of ankylosing spondylitis blood was a TCR beta motif consisting of roughly 8 highly homologous variants. Some of the motif variants had earlier been found in reactive arthritis patients' fluid and blood.

Quantitative barcoded 5'-RACE was used to prepare TCR beta libraries. Each CDR3 protein is one row after TCRdb ran MiXCR on the 5' RACE reads. The repertoire has 700,000 to 1,000,000 distinct CDR3 sequences, roughly 10% of them found once; the top ten carry 0.51%. A word on this clonotype: Antigen specificity is unknown.

Source material: blood, either unsorted or a sorted T cell fraction (not recorded which). This sequence originates from a male donor with ankylosing spondylitis.

The DNA for the CDR3 is TGTGCCAGCAGTTCTCCGGGACTCTGGGAGCAGTACTTC. It yields the protein CASSSPGLWEQYF. The chain uses TRBV6-5 and TRBJ2-7; D may be TRBD2 (6 bases). V lost 4 bases and J lost 7, with 14 bases in between. This CDR3 contains 13 residues. Germline CDR1 MNHEY, CDR2 SVGAGI.